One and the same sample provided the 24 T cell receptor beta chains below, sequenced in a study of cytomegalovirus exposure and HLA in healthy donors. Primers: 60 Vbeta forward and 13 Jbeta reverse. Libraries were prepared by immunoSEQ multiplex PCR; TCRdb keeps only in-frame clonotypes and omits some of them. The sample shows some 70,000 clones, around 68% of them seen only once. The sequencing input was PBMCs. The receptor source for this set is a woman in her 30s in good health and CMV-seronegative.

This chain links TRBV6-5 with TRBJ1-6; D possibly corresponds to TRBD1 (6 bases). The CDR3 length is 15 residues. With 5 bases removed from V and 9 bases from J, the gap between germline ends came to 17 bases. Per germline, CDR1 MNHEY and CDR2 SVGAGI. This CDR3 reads CASSRGGSFTSPLHF. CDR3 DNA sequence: TGTGCCAGCAGTAGGGGGGGCAGCTTTACTTCACCCCTCCACTTT.

CDR3 region: CASSRGGAGYGYTF. The CDR3 coding sequence is TGTGCCAGCAGCCGAGGGGGCGCGGGCTATGGCTACACCTTC. This chain links TRBV7-3 with TRBJ1-2, with TRBD1 matching 7 bases. CDR1 is SGHTA, CDR2 FQGTGA, per germline. The CDR3 is 14 residues long. Trimming at V came to 5 bases and at J to 4 bases, leaving 7 bases not matched to a gene.

CDR3 amino acids: CASSPTGKEPQHF. As DNA, the CDR3 is TGTGCCAGCTCACCCACGGGGAAGGAGCCCCAGCATTTT. This chain uses TRBV18 with TRBJ1-5; D not certain. The CDR3 has 13 residues. Germline lookup yields CDR1 KGHSH and CDR2 LQKENI. V gave up 3 bases and J gave up 8 bases, with 11 bases separating them.

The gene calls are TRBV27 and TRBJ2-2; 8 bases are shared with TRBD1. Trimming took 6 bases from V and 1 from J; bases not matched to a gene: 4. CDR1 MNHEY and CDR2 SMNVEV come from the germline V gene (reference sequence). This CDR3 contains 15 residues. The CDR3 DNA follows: TGTGCCAGCAGATCCGGGACAGGGAACACCGGGGAGCTGTTTTTT. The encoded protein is CASRSGTGNTGELFF.

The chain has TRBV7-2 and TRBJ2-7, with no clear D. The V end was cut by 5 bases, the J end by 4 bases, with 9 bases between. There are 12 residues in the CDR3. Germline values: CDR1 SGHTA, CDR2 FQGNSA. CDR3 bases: TGTGCCAGCAGCCTCCGCCGGTACGAGCAGTACTTC. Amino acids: CASSLRRYEQYF.

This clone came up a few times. The CDR3 loop reads CASGGQGFYEQYF. The CDR3 nucleotides read TGTGCCTCGGGGGGACAGGGTTTCTACGAGCAGTACTTC. The chain combines TRBV27 with TRBJ2-7; 9 bases agree with TRBD1. The CDR3 covers 13 residues. The germline CDR1 and CDR2 sequences are MNHEY and SMNVEV (reference sequence). V dropped 11 bases and J dropped 3; count of bases not matched to a gene: 8.

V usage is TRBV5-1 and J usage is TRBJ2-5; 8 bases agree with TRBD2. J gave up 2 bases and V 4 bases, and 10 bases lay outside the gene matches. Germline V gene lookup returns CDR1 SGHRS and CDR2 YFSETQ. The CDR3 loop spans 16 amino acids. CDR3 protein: CASSPGGGGGQETQYF. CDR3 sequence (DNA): TGCGCCAGCAGCCCCGGGGGGGGAGGTGGTCAAGAGACCCAGTACTTC.

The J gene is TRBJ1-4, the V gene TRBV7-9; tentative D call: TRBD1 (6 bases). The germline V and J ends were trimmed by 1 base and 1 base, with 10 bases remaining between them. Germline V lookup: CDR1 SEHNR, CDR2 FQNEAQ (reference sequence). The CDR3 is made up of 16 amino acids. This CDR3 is CASSLGQALTNEKLFF. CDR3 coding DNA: TGTGCCAGCAGCTTAGGACAGGCCCTAACTAATGAAAAACTGTTTTTT.

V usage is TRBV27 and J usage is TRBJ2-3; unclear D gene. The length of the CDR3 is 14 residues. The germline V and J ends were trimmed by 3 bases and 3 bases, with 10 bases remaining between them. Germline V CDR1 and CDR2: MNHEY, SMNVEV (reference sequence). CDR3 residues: CASSFRQDTDTQYF. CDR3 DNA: TGTGCCAGCAGTTTTCGGCAGGATACAGATACGCAGTATTTT.

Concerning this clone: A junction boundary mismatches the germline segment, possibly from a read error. CDR3 DNA sequence: TGTGCTAGCAGCCTAACACCGGACAGAGCGCAGTATTTT. It specifies CASSLTPDRAQYF. The chain uses TRBV7-7 and TRBJ2-3, with D perhaps matching TRBD1 (6 bases). This CDR3 has 13 residues. Germline assignment: CDR1 SSHAT and CDR2 FNYEAQ (reference sequence).

CDR3 amino acids: CASSGQGSRSPLHF. The CDR3 nucleotides are TGTGCCAGCAGCGGACAGGGGAGCCGATCACCCCTCCACTTT. The chain couples TRBV7-2 to TRBJ1-6; 9 nucleotides agree with TRBD1. Germline V lookup: CDR1 SGHTA, CDR2 FQGNSA. This CDR3 comprises 14 residues. V lost 5 bases to trimming and J lost 10 bases; unmatched junction nucleotides: 6.

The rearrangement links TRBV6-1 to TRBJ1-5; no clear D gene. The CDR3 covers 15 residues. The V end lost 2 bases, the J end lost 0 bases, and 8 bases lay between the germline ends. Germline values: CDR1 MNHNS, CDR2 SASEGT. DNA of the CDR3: TGTGCCAGCAGTGAAACCAGATATAGCAATCAGCCCCAGCATTTT. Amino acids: CASSETRYSNQPQHF.

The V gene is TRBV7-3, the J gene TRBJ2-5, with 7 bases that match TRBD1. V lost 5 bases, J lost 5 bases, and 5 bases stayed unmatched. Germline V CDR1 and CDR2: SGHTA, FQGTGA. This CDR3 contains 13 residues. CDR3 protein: CASSLGQAETQYF. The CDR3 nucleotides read TGTGCCAGCAGCCTCGGACAGGCGGAGACCCAGTACTTC.

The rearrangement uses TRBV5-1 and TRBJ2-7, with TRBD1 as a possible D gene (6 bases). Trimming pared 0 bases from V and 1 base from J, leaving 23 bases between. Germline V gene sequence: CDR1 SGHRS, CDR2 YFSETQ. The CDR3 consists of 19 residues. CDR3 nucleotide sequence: TGCGCCAGCAGCTTGGGCTTCGCGACAGGCCTCTTTAGGTCCTACGAGCAGTACTTC. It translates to CASSLGFATGLFRSYEQYF.

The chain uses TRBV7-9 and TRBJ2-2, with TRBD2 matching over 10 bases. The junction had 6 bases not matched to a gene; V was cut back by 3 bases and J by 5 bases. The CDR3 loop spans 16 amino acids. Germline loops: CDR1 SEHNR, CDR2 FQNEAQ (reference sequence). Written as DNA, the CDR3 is TGTGCCAGCAGCTTTTCCGGGACTAGCGCTACCGGGGAGCTGTTTTTT. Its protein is CASSFSGTSATGELFF.

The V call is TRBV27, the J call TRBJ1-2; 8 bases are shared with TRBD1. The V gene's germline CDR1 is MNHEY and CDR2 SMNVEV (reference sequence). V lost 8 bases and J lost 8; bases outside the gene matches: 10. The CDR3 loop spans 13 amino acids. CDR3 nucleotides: TGTGCCAGCCTAGGACAGGGCCGGTGGGGCTACACCTTC. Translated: CASLGQGRWGYTF.

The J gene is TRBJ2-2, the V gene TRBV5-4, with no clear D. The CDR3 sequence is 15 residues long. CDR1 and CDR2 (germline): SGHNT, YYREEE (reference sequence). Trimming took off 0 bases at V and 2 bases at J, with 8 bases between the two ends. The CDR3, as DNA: TGTGCCAGCAGCTTGGGAGTCATCAACACCGGGGAGCTGTTTTTT. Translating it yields CASSLGVINTGELFF.

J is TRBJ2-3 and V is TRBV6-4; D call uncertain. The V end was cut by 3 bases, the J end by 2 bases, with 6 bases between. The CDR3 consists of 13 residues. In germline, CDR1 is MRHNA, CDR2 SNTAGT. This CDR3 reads CASSERDTDTQYF. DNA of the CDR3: TGTGCCAGCAGTGAGAGAGACACAGATACGCAGTATTTT.

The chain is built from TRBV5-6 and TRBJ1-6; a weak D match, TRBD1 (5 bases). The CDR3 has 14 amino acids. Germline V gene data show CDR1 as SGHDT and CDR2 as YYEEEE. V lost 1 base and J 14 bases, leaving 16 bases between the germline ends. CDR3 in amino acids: CASSLIQGALALHF. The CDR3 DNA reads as TGTGCCAGCAGCTTGATTCAAGGGGCATTAGCCCTCCACTTT.

The CDR3 nucleotides are TGTGCCAGCAGCTTAGACTTTTACAATGAGCAGTTCTTC. Protein product: CASSLDFYNEQFF. The gene calls are TRBV7-6 and TRBJ2-1; D is ambiguous. This CDR3 region has 13 residues. V was clipped by 1 base and J by 4 bases, with 5 bases between them. CDR1 is SGHVS and CDR2 is FNYEAQ in the germline V gene.

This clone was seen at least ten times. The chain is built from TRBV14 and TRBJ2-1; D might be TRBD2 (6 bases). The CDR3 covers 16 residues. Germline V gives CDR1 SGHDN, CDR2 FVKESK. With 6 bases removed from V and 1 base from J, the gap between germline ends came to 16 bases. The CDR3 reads CASRPRGSGSYNEQFF. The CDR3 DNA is TGTGCCAGCAGGCCCCGAGGGAGCGGGTCCTACAATGAGCAGTTCTTC.

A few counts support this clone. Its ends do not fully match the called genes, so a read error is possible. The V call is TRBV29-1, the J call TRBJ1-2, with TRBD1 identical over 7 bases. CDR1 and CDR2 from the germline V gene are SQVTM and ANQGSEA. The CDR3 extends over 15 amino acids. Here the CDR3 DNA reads TGCAGCGCACCGAGAAGAGGGGGCGTATCCTATGGCTACCCCTTC. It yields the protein CSAPRRGGVSYGYPF.

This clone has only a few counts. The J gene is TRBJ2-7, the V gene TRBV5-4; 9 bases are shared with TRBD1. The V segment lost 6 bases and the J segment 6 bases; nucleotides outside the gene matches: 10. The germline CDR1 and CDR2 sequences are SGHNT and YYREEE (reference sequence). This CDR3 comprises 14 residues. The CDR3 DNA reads TGTGCCAGCAACTCCGGGACAGGGTCGGGCGAGCAGTACTTC. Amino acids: CASNSGTGSGEQYF. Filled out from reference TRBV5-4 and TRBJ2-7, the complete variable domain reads ETGVTQSPTHLIKTRGQQVTLRCSSQSGHNTVSWYQQALGQGPQFIFQYYREEENGRGNFPPRFSGLQFPNYSSELNVNALELDDSALYLCASNSGTGSGEQYFGPGTRLTVT.

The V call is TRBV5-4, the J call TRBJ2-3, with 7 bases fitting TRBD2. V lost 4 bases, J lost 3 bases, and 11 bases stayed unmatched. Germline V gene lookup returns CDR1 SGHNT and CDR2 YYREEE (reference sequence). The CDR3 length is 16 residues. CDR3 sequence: CASSPRGGGWTDTQYF. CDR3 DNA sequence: TGTGCCAGCAGCCCCCGGGGCGGGGGATGGACAGATACGCAGTATTTT.